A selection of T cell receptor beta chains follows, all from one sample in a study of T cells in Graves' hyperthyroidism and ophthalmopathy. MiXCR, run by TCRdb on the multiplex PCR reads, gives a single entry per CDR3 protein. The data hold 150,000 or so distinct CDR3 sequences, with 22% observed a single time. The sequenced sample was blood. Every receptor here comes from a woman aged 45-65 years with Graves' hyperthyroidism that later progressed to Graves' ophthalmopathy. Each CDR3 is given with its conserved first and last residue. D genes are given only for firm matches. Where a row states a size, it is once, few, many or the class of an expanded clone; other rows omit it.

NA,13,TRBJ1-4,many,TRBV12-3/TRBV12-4,CASSLAGVEKLFF,TGTGCCAGCAGTTTGGCGGGTGTGGAAAAACTGTTTTTT
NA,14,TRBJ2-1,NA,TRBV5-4,CASSLESGDNEQFF,TGTGCCAGCAGCTTGGAGTCTGGGGACAATGAGCAGTTCTTC
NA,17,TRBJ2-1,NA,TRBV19,CASSSFRGRDSYNEQFF,TGTGCCAGTAGTTCCTTCAGGGGCCGCGACTCCTACAATGAGCAGTTCTTC
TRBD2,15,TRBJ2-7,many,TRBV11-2,CASSLIAGGYHEQYF,TGTGCCAGCAGCTTAATAGCGGGAGGGTACCACGAGCAGTACTTC
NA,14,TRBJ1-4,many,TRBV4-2,CASRHLATNEKLFF,TGTGCCAGCAGACACCTTGCAACTAATGAAAAACTGTTTTTT
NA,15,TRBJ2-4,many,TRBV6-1,CASSLSLLAKNIQYF,TGTGCCAGCAGTTTGAGCCTCCTAGCCAAAAACATTCAGTACTTC
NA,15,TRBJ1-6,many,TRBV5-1,CASSSGGPRRSPLHF,TGCGCCAGCAGCTCCGGGGGGCCCCGGCGATCACCCCTCCACTTT
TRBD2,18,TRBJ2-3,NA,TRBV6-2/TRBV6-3,CASRKIRTSGSQLDTQYF,TGTGCCAGCCGAAAAATCAGGACTAGCGGGAGTCAGCTAGATACGCAGTATTTT
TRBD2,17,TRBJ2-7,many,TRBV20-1,CSATGLAGGRVVGEQYF,TGCAGTGCAACAGGACTAGCGGGAGGAAGAGTGGTAGGCGAGCAGTACTTC
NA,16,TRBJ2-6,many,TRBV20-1,CSAARGGPSGANVLTF,TGCAGTGCAGCGCGGGGCGGGCCCTCTGGGGCCAACGTCCTGACTTTC
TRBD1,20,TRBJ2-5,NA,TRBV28,CASSWVTYTGEIPTMETQYF,TGTGCCAGCAGTTGGGTGACGTATACAGGGGAAATTCCTACAATGGAGACCCAGTACTTC
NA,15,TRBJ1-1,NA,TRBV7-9,CASSPSNRMNTEAFF,TGTGCCAGCAGCCCATCGAACCGGATGAACACTGAAGCTTTCTTT
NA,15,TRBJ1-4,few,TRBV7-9,CASSSSRKTNEKLFF,TGTGCCAGCAGCTCTTCAAGGAAAACTAATGAAAAACTGTTTTTT
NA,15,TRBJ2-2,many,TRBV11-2,CASGARRGDTGELFF,TGTGCCAGCGGAGCGCGCCGGGGTGACACCGGGGAGCTGTTTTTT
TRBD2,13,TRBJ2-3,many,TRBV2,CASTAGFTDTQYF,TGTGCCAGCACAGCGGGATTCACAGATACGCAGTATTTT
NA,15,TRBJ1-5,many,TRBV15,CATSRDGTQNQPQHF,TGTGCCACCAGCAGAGACGGGACACAAAATCAGCCCCAGCATTTT
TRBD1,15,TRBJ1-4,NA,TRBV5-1,CANSLAAGGGEKLFF,TGCGCCAACAGCTTGGCCGCAGGGGGGGGTGAAAAACTGTTTTTT
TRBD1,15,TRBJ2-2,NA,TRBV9,CASSRTGGYTGELFF,TGTGCCAGCAGTAGGACAGGGGGCTACACCGGGGAGCTGTTTTTT
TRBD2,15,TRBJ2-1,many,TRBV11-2,CASSSGLAGVNEQFF,TGTGCCAGCAGCTCGGGACTAGCGGGGGTCAATGAGCAGTTCTTC
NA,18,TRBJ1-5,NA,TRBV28,CASSFLLPRRASNQPQHF,TGTGCCAGCAGTTTTCTTCTTCCCCGGAGGGCGAGCAATCAGCCCCAGCATTTT
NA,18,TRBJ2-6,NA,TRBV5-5,CASSLAETGSSGANVLTF,TGTGCCAGCAGCTTGGCCGAAACAGGGAGCTCTGGGGCCAACGTCCTGACTTTC
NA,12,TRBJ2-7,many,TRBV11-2,CASSLDFLGQYF,TGTGCCAGCAGCTTAGATTTCCTCGGGCAGTACTTC
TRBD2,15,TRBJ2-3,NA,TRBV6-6,CASSYSGGTRDTQYF,TGTGCCAGCAGTTACTCGGGGGGGACCAGAGATACGCAGTATTTT
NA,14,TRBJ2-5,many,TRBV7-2,CASSFGRGPETQYF,TGTGCCAGCAGCTTCGGGAGGGGGCCAGAGACCCAGTACTTC
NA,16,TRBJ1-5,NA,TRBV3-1,CASSLSGKNSNQPQHF,TGTGCCAGCAGCCTTTCAGGGAAAAATAGCAATCAGCCCCAGCATTTT
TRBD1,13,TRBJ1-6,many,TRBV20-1,CSAGQGAGSPLHF,TGCAGTGCCGGACAGGGGGCAGGGTCACCCCTCCACTTT
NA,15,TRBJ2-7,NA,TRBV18,CASSITGTQGNEQYF,TGTGCCAGCTCGATCACAGGTACCCAGGGGAACGAGCAGTACTTC
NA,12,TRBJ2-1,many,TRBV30,CAWSRQGNEQFF,TGTGCCTGGAGTCGGCAGGGCAATGAGCAGTTCTTC
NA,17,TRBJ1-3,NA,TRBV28,CASSLLPQSRSGNTIYF,TGTGCCAGCAGTTTACTTCCACAGTCTCGCTCTGGAAACACCATATATTTT
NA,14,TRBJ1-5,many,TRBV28,CASGDGPTRGPQHF,TGTGCCAGCGGGGACGGACCAACTCGGGGGCCCCAGCATTTT
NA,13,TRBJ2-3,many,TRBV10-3,CAISGMGTNTQYF,TGTGCCATCAGTGGGATGGGGACGAATACGCAGTATTTT
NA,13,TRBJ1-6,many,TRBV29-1,CSVGLTEDSPLHF,TGCAGCGTTGGTTTGACAGAAGACTCACCCCTCCACTTT
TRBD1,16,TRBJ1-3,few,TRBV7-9,CASRMTGQGAGNTIYF,TGTGCCAGCAGGATGACGGGACAGGGGGCTGGAAACACCATATATTTT
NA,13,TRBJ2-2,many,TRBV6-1,CASTQERAGELFF,TGTGCCAGCACCCAGGAGAGGGCCGGGGAGCTGTTTTTT
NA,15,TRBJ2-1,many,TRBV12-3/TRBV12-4,CASSEGLINYNEQFF,TGTGCCAGCAGTGAGGGTCTGATAAACTACAATGAGCAGTTCTTC
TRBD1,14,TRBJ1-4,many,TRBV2,CASSEVQGMTKLFF,TGTGCCAGCAGTGAAGTACAGGGGATGACAAAACTGTTTTTT
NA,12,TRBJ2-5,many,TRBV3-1,CASSLREETQYF,TGTGCCAGCAGCCTCAGGGAGGAGACCCAGTACTTC
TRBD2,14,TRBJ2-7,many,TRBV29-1,CSVSSGSGTYEQYF,TGCAGCGTATCGAGCGGGAGTGGGACCTACGAGCAGTACTTC
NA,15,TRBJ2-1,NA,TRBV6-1,CASSSRPGGSWEQFF,TGTGCCAGCAGTAGCCGTCCTGGCGGGTCGTGGGAGCAGTTCTTC
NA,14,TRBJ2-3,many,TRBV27,CASREDRTTDTQYF,TGTGCCAGCAGGGAAGACAGAACCACAGATACGCAGTATTTT
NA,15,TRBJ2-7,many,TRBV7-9,CASSLDQGSMDEQYF,TGTGCCAGCAGCTTAGATCAGGGGTCGATGGACGAGCAGTACTTC
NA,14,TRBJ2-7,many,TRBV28,CASSAPGTRKEQYF,TGTGCCAGCAGTGCACCCGGGACACGGAAGGAGCAGTACTTC
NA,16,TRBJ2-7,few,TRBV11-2,CASSPAGWQVSYEQYF,TGTGCCAGCAGCCCCGCCGGGTGGCAGGTCTCCTACGAGCAGTACTTC
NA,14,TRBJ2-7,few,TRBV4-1,CASSPEDGSYEQYF,TGCGCCAGCAGCCCCGAGGACGGATCCTACGAGCAGTACTTC
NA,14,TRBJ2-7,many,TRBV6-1,CASTETGYSYEQYF,TGTGCCAGCACCGAAACAGGGTACTCCTACGAGCAGTACTTC
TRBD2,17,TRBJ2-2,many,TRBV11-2,CASSSRTASGRNGELFF,TGTGCCAGCAGCTCCCGGACGGCTAGCGGGAGAAACGGGGAGCTGTTTTTT
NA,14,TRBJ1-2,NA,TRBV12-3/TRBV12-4,CASSLSQGRYGYTF,TGTGCCAGCAGTTTATCGCAGGGAAGGTATGGCTACACCTTC
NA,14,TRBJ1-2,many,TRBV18,CASSPEHSHSGYTF,TGTGCCAGCTCACCAGAGCATTCCCACAGCGGCTACACCTTC
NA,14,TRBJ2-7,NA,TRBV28,CATEGGAGDYEQYF,TGTGCCACCGAAGGGGGGGCGGGAGACTACGAGCAGTACTTC
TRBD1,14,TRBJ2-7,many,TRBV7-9,CASSPDRGPYEQYF,TGTGCCAGCAGCCCGGACAGGGGGCCCTACGAGCAGTACTTC
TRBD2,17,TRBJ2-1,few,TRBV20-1,CSARGVTSGRPPGEQFF,TGCAGTGCTAGAGGGGTAACTAGCGGGAGGCCCCCCGGTGAGCAGTTCTTC
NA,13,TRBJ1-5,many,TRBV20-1,CSARRGGNQPQHF,TGCAGTGCTAGACGAGGGGGCAATCAGCCCCAGCATTTT
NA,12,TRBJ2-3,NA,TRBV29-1,CSVRPSTDTQYF,TGCAGCGTTAGGCCTAGCACAGATACGCAGTATTTT
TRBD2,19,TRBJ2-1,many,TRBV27,CASSFRSPTGTSGRAEQFF,TGTGCCAGCAGTTTCCGATCCCCAACCGGGACTAGCGGGAGGGCTGAGCAGTTCTTC
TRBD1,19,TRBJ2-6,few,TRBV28,CASSWDSVPAKSGANVLTF,TGTGCCAGCAGTTGGGACAGCGTACCCGCTAAGTCGGGGGCCAACGTCCTGACTTTC
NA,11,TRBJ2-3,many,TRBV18,CASSRKDTQYF,TGTGCCAGCTCGCGCAAAGATACGCAGTATTTT
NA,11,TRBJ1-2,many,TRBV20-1,CRIGQNYGYTF,TGCAGAATAGGACAGAACTATGGCTACACCTTC
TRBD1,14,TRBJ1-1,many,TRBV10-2,CASRRGPMNTEAFF,TGCGCCAGCAGGAGGGGGCCTATGAACACTGAAGCTTTCTTT
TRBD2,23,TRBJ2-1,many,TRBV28,CASSFPSGGRATSGPSSYNEQFF,TGTGCCAGCAGTTTTCCGTCGGGGGGAAGGGCGACTAGCGGGCCAAGCTCCTACAATGAGCAGTTCTTC
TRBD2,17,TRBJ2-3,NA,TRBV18,CASSPRSSGLNTDTQYF,TGTGCCAGCTCACCAAGATCATCGGGACTAAACACAGATACGCAGTATTTT